This passage covers 26 T cell receptor beta chains from one sample sequenced in a study of T cell responses to AZD1222 COVID-19 vaccine. Measured with immunoSEQ multiplex PCR; TCRdb has only the in-frame clones, and not every one. The sample gives 75,000 to 95,000 clones, 85% of which show up once; roughly 5% is in the top ten. Sequenced material: peripheral blood, taken 28 days after the second AZD1222 dose. The receptors originated from an adult who received the AZD1222 COVID-19 vaccine.

This clone showed up just a few times. CDR3 region: CASITGMGTDTQYF. DNA of the CDR3: TGTGCCAGCATCACAGGGATGGGCACAGATACGCAGTATTTT. V and J are TRBV5-6 and TRBJ2-3, with D possibly being TRBD1 (6 bases). The CDR3 loop spans 14 amino acids. V lost 6 bases and J lost 1, with 12 bases in between. Germline-derived CDR1 and CDR2 are SGHDT and YYEEEE.

V usage is TRBV4-3 and J usage is TRBJ1-4; D possibly corresponds to TRBD1 (5 bases). Trimming shortened V by 1 base and J by 7 bases, and 16 bases separated the two germline ends. This CDR3 contains 16 residues. Per germline, CDR1 LGHNA and CDR2 YSLEER. CDR3: CASSQGMGPGSEKLFF. CDR3 nucleotides: TGCGCCAGCAGCCAAGGAATGGGGCCGGGGAGTGAAAAACTGTTTTTT.

The rearrangement uses TRBV7-8 and TRBJ1-1; 7 nucleotides match TRBD1. V shed 5 bases and J 2 bases; nucleotides not matched to a gene: 8. Looked up from germline, CDR1 is SGHVS and CDR2 is FQNEAQ. The CDR3 runs 15 residues. In nucleotides, the CDR3 is TGTGCCAGCAGCCGAAATCAGGGGGTAAACACTGAAGCTTTCTTT. Translating gives CASSRNQGVNTEAFF.

The V call is TRBV5-1, the J call TRBJ2-1; 11 bases are a match to TRBD2. Per germline, CDR1 SGHRS and CDR2 YFSETQ. The CDR3 consists of 19 residues. V trimming: 4 bases; J trimming: 0 bases; junction bases outside the gene matches: 12. CDR3 nucleotides: TGCGCCAGCAGCGCCCTAGCGGGGGGCCCTCTCAGCTCCTACAATGAGCAGTTCTTC. Translating it yields CASSALAGGPLSSYNEQFF. Together with reference TRBV5-1 and TRBJ2-1, the CDR3 gives the full variable domain: KAGVTQTPRYLIKTRGQQVTLSCSPISGHRSVSWYQQTPGQGLQFLFEYFSETQRNKGNFPGRFSGRQFSNSRSEMNVSTLELGDSALYLCASSALAGGPLSSYNEQFFGPGTRLTVL.

This rearrangement joins TRBV19 to TRBJ2-3; TRBD2 agrees at 10 bases. The CDR3 is made up of 13 amino acids. The ends lost 3 bases at V and 11 bases at J; junction bases unmatched: 5. The germline V gene encodes CDR1 LNHDA and CDR2 SQIVND (reference sequence). This chain's CDR3 is CASSIGGTSEQYF. The CDR3 DNA follows: TGTGCCAGTAGTATCGGAGGGACTAGCGAGCAGTATTTT. The whole variable domain, remainder taken from reference TRBV19 and TRBJ2-3, is DGGITQSPKYLFRKEGQNVTLSCEQNLNHDAMYWYRQDPGQGLRLIYYSQIVNDFQKGDIAEGYSVSREKKESFPLTVTSAQKNPTAFYLCASSIGGTSEQYFGPGTRLTVL.

This chain uses TRBV3-1 (or the pseudogene TRBV3-2) with TRBJ2-1; D is undetermined. Germline V gene data show CDR1 as LGHDT and CDR2 as YNNKEL (reference sequence). The germline V and J ends were trimmed by 5 bases and 6 bases, with 5 bases remaining between them. The CDR3 loop spans 11 amino acids. In DNA form, the CDR3 reads TGTGCCAGCAGCAGGGCCAATGAGCAGTTCTTC. Translation: CASSRANEQFF.

The J gene is TRBJ1-5, the V gene TRBV5-1; weak D call: TRBD1 (6 bases). Deletions cut 0 bases from V and 5 bases from J, with 12 bases between. This CDR3 is 15 amino acids long. Germline CDR1 is SGHRS and CDR2 is YFSETQ. The DNA of the CDR3 is TGCGCCAGCAGCTTGGGGGCAGGGGTTGATCAGCCCCAGCATTTT. Its translation is CASSLGAGVDQPQHF.

The chain recombines TRBV5-1 with TRBJ1-6; 9 bases align to TRBD1. The V and J ends lost 2 bases and 7 bases, in that order; junction bases with no gene match: 7. Germline V gene sequence: CDR1 SGHRS, CDR2 YFSETQ. This CDR3 contains 16 residues. CDR3 bases: TGCGCCAGCAGCTTTACAGGGGGCAGACAAAATTCACCCCTCCACTTT. Its translation: CASSFTGGRQNSPLHF.

This chain joins TRBV18 and TRBJ2-3; TRBD2 is a possible D gene (6 bases). This CDR3 comprises 16 residues. Germline CDR1 reads KGHSH; CDR2 reads LQKENI. Trimming took off 1 base at V and 5 bases at J, with 16 bases between the two ends. Here the CDR3 DNA reads TGTGCCAGCTCACCACGGGGATCACTAGCTGGAGATACGCAGTATTTT. Protein product: CASSPRGSLAGDTQYF.

This sequence joins TRBV23-1 and TRBJ2-7; D is ambiguous. Being an ORF, TRBV23-1 has a function that is uncertain. This CDR3 is 14 amino acids long. Trimming removed 4 bases at V and 0 bases at J, with 10 bases between. The CDR3 coding sequence is TGCGCCAGCAGTCCCTGTTCCAGCTCCTACGAGCAGTACTTC. Residues: CASSPCSSSYEQYF.

The chain combines TRBV30 with TRBJ2-2; a weak D match, TRBD1 (6 bases). This CDR3 has 12 residues. V dropped 5 bases and J dropped 7 bases, with 11 bases sitting between them. CDR1 is GTSNPN, CDR2 SVGIG, per germline (reference sequence). CDR3 loop: CAWFAGDGELFF. The CDR3 DNA reads TGTGCCTGGTTCGCAGGGGACGGGGAGCTGTTTTTT.

In its sample, this clone was seen once. CDR3 bases: TGTGCCAGTAGGGGTCCTGGAAACACCATATATTTT. Its protein product is CASRGPGNTIYF. This chain links TRBV6-5 with TRBJ1-3; tentative D call: TRBD1 (5 bases). Trimming took off 9 bases at V and 2 bases at J, with 8 bases between the two ends. CDR1 is MNHEY, CDR2 SVGAGI, per germline. CDR3 size: 12 residues.

This clone was recorded once. The DNA for the CDR3 is TGTGCCTGGAGTCGGGCCAGCACAGATACGCAGTATTTT. It is translated as CAWSRASTDTQYF. This sequence joins TRBV30 and TRBJ2-3; D not resolved. The CDR3 has 13 residues. Germline V gene data show CDR1 as GTSNPN and CDR2 as SVGIG (reference sequence). V lost 2 bases and J 0 bases, leaving 6 bases between the germline ends.

J is TRBJ1-6 and V is TRBV14; D gene ambiguous. Germline V lookup: CDR1 SGHDN, CDR2 FVKESK. Trimming removed 1 base at V and 14 bases at J, with 12 bases between. The CDR3 runs to 13 residues. CDR3 in DNA: TGTGCCAGCAGCCAAGCCTTACAGTTAGCCCTCCACTTT. It specifies CASSQALQLALHF.

This chain uses TRBV4-3 with TRBJ2-1; 15 bases fit TRBD2. Trimming removed 0 bases from V and 6 bases from J; junction bases left unmatched: 9. The CDR3 is made up of 19 amino acids. Germline-derived CDR1 and CDR2 are LGHNA and YSLEER. The CDR3 sequence is CASSQDSGLAGGGTNEQFF. CDR3 DNA sequence: TGCGCCAGCAGCCAAGACTCCGGACTAGCGGGAGGGGGGACCAATGAGCAGTTCTTC.

The chain employs TRBV5-6 and TRBJ2-1, with D possibly TRBD1 on 5 matching bases. Germline V gene sequence: CDR1 SGHDT, CDR2 YYEEEE. Between the trimmed V and J ends, which lost 3 bases and 4 bases, there was a span of 11 bases. The CDR3 runs to 14 residues. CDR3 loop: CASSSTTGYNEQFF. CDR3 nucleotide sequence: TGTGCCAGCAGCTCAACTACAGGATACAATGAGCAGTTCTTC.

This sequence joins TRBV18 and TRBJ1-2, with 11 bases aligning to TRBD1. This CDR3 contains 16 residues. CDR1 KGHSH and CDR2 LQKENI come from the germline V gene. J was trimmed by 3 bases and V by 3 bases; bases with no gene match: 6. The CDR3 DNA follows: TGTGCCAGCTCACCCCCCGGACAGGGGGCGCACTATGGCTACACCTTC. Translating gives CASSPPGQGAHYGYTF.

The DNA for the CDR3 is TGTGCCAGCACTGCCGTAGACTCCTACAATGAGCAGTTCTTC. Protein: CASTAVDSYNEQFF. The chain uses TRBV5-4 and TRBJ2-1; no clear D. Trimming pared 6 bases from V and 0 bases from J, leaving 10 bases between. Germline-derived CDR1 and CDR2 are SGHNT and YYREEE (reference sequence). This CDR3 comprises 14 residues.

V gene TRBV27 combines with J gene TRBJ2-2; D call uncertain. V was clipped by 7 bases and J by 1 base, with 10 bases between them. This CDR3 has 14 amino acids. CDR1 and CDR2 from the germline V gene are MNHEY and SMNVEV (reference sequence). The CDR3: CASTGSGNTGELFF. CDR3 nucleotides: TGTGCCAGCACCGGCTCAGGGAACACCGGGGAGCTGTTTTTT.

This chain uses TRBV4-3 with TRBJ2-2; TRBD2 matches 9 bases. The CDR3 extends over 18 amino acids. The V segment lost 0 bases and the J segment 7 bases; nucleotides outside the gene matches: 12. Germline V gives CDR1 LGHNA, CDR2 YSLEER. In nucleotides, the CDR3 is TGCGCCAGCAGCCAAGATTGGCAGCGGGAGGTCCTAGTCGGGGAGCTGTTTTTT. Translation gives CASSQDWQREVLVGELFF.

This chain connects TRBV5-4 to TRBJ2-5; D is unclear. Trimming pared 5 bases from V and 1 base from J, leaving 9 bases between. CDR1 and CDR2 (germline): SGHNT, YYREEE (reference sequence). The CDR3 totals 13 residues. The CDR3 region is CASSVTGQETQYF. CDR3 coding DNA: TGTGCCAGCAGTGTTACGGGCCAAGAGACCCAGTACTTC.

This clone was seen a few times. This chain joins TRBV7-2 and TRBJ1-2; possible D gene TRBD1, 5 bases. CDR3 length: 14 amino acids. Germline CDR1 and CDR2: SGHTA and FQGNSA. Trimming took off 5 bases at V and 3 bases at J, with 13 bases between the two ends. The CDR3 nucleotides read TGTGCCAGCAGCCTGGGGCGGTCTGACTATGGCTACACCTTC. Protein product: CASSLGRSDYGYTF.

The chain combines TRBV5-1 with TRBJ1-3; D is perhaps TRBD1 (6 bases). Germline-derived CDR1 and CDR2 are SGHRS and YFSETQ. Trimming removed 0 bases from V and 2 bases from J, with 18 bases in between. The CDR3 is made up of 18 amino acids. The CDR3 is CASSLAAGELAPGNTIYF. CDR3 coding DNA: TGCGCCAGCAGCTTGGCGGCAGGGGAACTGGCTCCTGGAAACACCATATATTTT.

The V gene is TRBV5-1, the J gene TRBJ2-1; 8 bases are shared with TRBD2. There are 15 residues in the CDR3. The ends lost 3 bases at V and 3 bases at J; junction bases unmatched: 5. Per germline, CDR1 SGHRS and CDR2 YFSETQ. CDR3 protein: CASSSRTSSYNEQFF. The CDR3 DNA reads TGCGCCAGCAGCTCACGGACTAGCAGCTACAATGAGCAGTTCTTC.

The CDR3 spells CASSLLGFPLAYNEQFF. As DNA, the CDR3 is TGTGCCAGCAGCTTACTTGGGTTTCCGTTGGCCTACAATGAGCAGTTCTTC. The chain employs TRBV7-2 and TRBJ2-1; D unresolved. Germline V lookup: CDR1 SGHTA, CDR2 FQGNSA. The CDR3 loop spans 17 amino acids. The V end was cut by 2 bases, the J end by 2 bases, with 16 bases between. The variable domain in full, completed from reference TRBV7-2 and TRBJ2-1, reads GAGVSQSPSNKVTEKGKDVELRCDPISGHTALYWYRQSLGQGLEFLIYFQGNSAPDKSGLPSDRFSAERTGGSVSTLTIQRTQQEDSAVYLCASSLLGFPLAYNEQFFGPGTRLTVL.

This chain uses TRBV7-9 with TRBJ2-4, with D possibly being TRBD1 or TRBD2 (6 bases each). There are 14 residues in the CDR3. Germline assignment: CDR1 SEHNR and CDR2 FQNEAQ (reference sequence). Trimming took 5 bases from V and 8 from J, leaving 16 bases between them. The CDR3 region is CASSHTGARDIQYF. The CDR3 DNA reads as TGTGCCAGCAGCCACACGGGGGCTCGGGACATTCAGTACTTC.